This T cell receptor beta chain was sequenced during a study of graft-versus-host responses after intestinal transplantation (dated by TCRdb to 2020 to 2023). For the wider study: The transplants that recipients received were multivisceral, liver-intestinal, or isolated intestinal. Every recipient was given anti-thymocyte globulin induction, followed by about three years of maintenance tacrolimus and steroids. Bulk TCR-beta CDR3 sequencing was used to track graft-versus-host and host-versus-graft alloreactive T cell clones in the graft, circulation and bone marrow after intestinal transplantation. To identify alloreactive clones, pre-transplant mixed lymphocyte reaction products were sequenced and then compared with unstimulated pre-transplant donor and recipient T cells. Of the roughly 26 intestinal transplant recipients enrolled in the cohort, one of whom was a retransplant, a few patients without pretransplant specimens were excluded. A peak of at least 4% donor T cells among recipient peripheral blood mononuclear cells was the definition used for donor T cell macrochimerism. Instead of going to the commercial service, samples from a few later patients were sequenced in-house on an Illumina MiSeq and processed with MiXCR.

Library preparation was by the immunoSEQ multiplex PCR assay. For most patients, genomic DNA was isolated using the Qiagen DNeasy Blood and Tissue Kit and was shipped frozen to Adaptive Biotechnologies for TCR sequencing. Adaptive Biotechnologies carried out high-throughput TCR-beta CDR3 sequencing of genomic DNA for most patients. On the study's bioinformatics: Adaptive's ImmunoSEQ software supplied the TCR sequencing data for 15 to 20 patients, while MiXCR and VDJtools were used to process a few other patients. To correct CD4 versus CD8 sorting errors, sequences present in both subsets at a frequency ratio below 5:1 were removed. CDR3 nucleotide sequences shared between donor and recipient were removed because their origin could not be assigned. To count as alloreactive, a clone needed at least 2-fold expansion over unstimulated cells and a minimum CFSE-low frequency of 0.002% (template counts) or 0.001% (read counts). Clones were considered mappable if detected in sequenced pre-transplant spleen, lymph node, or MLR CFSE-low populations of the donor or recipient. Cumulative frequency of alloreactive clones was calculated as a percentage of all sequences weighted by copy number. Imported from immuneACCESS, the table was reduced by TCRdb to in-frame sequences with V and J called. These copies leave out some clones; in studies compared against another copy, an unresolved V gene accounts for under half, and the cause of the remainder is not known. Clonal size and the V and J genes are those of that table, whereas D and trimming came from the DNA. The sample yields just over 85,000 clones; about nine tenths were counted once. The ten largest clones represent more than 0.35% of the sample.

Note on this clone: Its antigen remains unidentified. Base quality data are lacking; no much larger clone is found one base away.

General study outcomes and caveats: The conclusions were limited by the relatively low number and heterogeneity of the intestinal transplant patients. Early after transplant, peak levels of circulating GvH clones were found to be associated with declines in HvG clones. In patients with donor T cell macrochimerism, the allografts had high GvH to HvG T cell clonal ratios. GvH clones were detected in recipient bone marrow, and some appeared earlier in ileal mucosa or blood, consistent with an intestinal mucosal origin.

The time point label, as the study defines it: cells obtained before transplantation from donor or recipient. CD3+CD4+ and CD3+CD8+ populations were FACS-sorted from unstimulated pre-transplant donor and recipient cells taken from spleen or lymph nodes. The CDR3 contains 18 residues, cysteine and phenylalanine counted. The DNA shown is the 54-base CDR3, in frame from base 1. V is cut by 2 bases and J by 7 bases, and the space between the germline ends is 23 bases. The germline V gene yields MRHNA for CDR1 and SNTAGT for CDR2. This material consisted of unstimulated CD8+ T cells sorted from spleen or lymph node cells, taken before transplant. The V and J segments used are TRBV6-4 and TRBJ2-2; a weak D assignment points to TRBD1 (5 bases agree). This TCR came from a human donor who was the organ donor for an intestinal transplant. The DNA sequence is given as TGTGCCAGCAGTGACACAATCAACAGGAAAAAGGCAATCGGGGAGCTGTTTTTT. Its protein product is CASSDTINRKKAIGELFF.